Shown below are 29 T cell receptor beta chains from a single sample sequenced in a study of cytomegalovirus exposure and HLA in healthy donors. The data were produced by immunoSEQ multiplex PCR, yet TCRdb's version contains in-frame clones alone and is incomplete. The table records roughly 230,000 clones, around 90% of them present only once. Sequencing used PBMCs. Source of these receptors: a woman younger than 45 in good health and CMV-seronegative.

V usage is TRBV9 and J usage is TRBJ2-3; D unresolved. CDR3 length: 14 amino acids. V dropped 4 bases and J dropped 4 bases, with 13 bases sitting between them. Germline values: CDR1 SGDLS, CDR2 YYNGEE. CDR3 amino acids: CASSPGPSADTQYF. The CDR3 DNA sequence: TGTGCCAGCAGCCCAGGCCCTTCGGCAGATACGCAGTATTTT.

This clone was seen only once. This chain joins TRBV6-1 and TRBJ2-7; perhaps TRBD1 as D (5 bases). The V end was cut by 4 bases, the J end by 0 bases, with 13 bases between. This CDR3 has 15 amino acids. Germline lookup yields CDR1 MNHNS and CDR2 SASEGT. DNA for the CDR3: TGTGCCAGCAGTGGGGAAAAGGGGCTCTCCTACGAGCAGTACTTC. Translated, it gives CASSGEKGLSYEQYF.

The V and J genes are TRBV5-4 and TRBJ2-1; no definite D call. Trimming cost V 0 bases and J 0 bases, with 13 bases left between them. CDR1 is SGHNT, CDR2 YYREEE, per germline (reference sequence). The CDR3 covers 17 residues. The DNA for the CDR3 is TGTGCCAGCAGCTTGGATAGGGCGGTAAGCTCCTACAATGAGCAGTTCTTC. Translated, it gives CASSLDRAVSSYNEQFF.

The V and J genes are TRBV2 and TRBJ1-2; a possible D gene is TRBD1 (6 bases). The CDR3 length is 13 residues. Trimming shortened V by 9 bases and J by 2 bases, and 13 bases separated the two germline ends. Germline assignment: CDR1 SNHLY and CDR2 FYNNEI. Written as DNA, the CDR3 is TGTGCCAGAGGATCCCAGGGGAACTATGGCTACACCTTC. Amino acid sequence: CARGSQGNYGYTF.

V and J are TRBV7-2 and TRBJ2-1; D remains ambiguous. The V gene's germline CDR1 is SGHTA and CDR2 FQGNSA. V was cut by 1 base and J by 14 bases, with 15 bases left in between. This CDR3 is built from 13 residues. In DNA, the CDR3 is TGTGCCAGCAGCTTAGTTCCTCCCGGGTCTAAGTTCTTC. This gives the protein CASSLVPPGSKFF.

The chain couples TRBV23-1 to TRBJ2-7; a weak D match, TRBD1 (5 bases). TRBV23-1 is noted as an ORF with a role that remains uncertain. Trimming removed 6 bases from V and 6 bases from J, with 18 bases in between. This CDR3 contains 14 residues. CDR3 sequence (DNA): TGCGCCAGCAGCTTCAGGGTAGAACGTACCGAGCAGTACTTC. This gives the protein CASSFRVERTEQYF.

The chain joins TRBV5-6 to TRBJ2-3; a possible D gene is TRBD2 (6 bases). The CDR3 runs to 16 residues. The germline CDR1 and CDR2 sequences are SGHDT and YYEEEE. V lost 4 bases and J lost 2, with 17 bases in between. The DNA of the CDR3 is TGTGCCAGCAGCCTGTGGAGGGACTCCCTCACAGATACGCAGTATTTT. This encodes CASSLWRDSLTDTQYF.

The CDR3 sequence: CAGLQGENTEAFF. As DNA, the CDR3 is TGTGCCGGATTACAGGGGGAGAACACTGAAGCTTTCTTT. The V call is TRBV30, the J call TRBJ1-1, with TRBD1 matching over 8 bases. Germline CDR1 reads GTSNPN; CDR2 reads SVGIG (reference sequence). Germline trimming cut 8 bases from V and 1 base from J; bases unmatched to any gene: 6. The CDR3 runs to 13 residues.

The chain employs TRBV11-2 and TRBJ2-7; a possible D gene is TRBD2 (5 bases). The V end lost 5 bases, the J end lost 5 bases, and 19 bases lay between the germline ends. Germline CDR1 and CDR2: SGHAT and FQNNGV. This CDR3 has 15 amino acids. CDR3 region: CASSQSLLVSHEQYF. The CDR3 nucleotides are TGTGCCAGCAGCCAGTCCCTACTAGTTAGCCACGAGCAGTACTTC. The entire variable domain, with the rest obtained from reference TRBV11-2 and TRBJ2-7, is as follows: EAGVAQSPRYKIIEKRQSVAFWCNPISGHATLYWYQQILGQGPKLLIQFQNNGVVDDSQLPKDRFSAERLKGVDSTLKIQPAKLEDSAVYLCASSQSLLVSHEQYFGPGTRLTVT.

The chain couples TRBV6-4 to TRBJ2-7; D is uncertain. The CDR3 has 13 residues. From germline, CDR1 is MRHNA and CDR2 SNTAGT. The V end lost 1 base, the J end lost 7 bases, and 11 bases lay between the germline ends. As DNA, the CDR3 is TGTGCCAGCAGTGACTTAGGACGCGCGGAGCAGTACTTC. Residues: CASSDLGRAEQYF.

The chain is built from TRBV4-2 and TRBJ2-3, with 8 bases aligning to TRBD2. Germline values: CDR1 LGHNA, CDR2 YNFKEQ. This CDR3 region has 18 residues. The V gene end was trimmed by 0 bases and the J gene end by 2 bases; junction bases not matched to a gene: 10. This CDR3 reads CASSQDLLAGSHTDTQYF. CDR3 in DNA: TGTGCCAGCAGCCAAGATTTATTAGCGGGATCCCACACAGATACGCAGTATTTT.

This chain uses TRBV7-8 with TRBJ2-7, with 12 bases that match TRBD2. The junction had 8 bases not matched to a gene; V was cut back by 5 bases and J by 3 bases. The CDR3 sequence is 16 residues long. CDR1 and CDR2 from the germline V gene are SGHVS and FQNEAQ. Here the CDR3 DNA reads TGTGCCAGCAGCGGGGATTGGACTAGCGGGAACTACGAGCAGTACTTC. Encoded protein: CASSGDWTSGNYEQYF.

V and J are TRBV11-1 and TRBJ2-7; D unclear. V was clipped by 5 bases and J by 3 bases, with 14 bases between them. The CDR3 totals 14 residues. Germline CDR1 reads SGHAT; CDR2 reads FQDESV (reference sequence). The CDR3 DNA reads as TGTGCCAGCAGCCCACAAGGCCCTAACTACGAGCAGTACTTC. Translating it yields CASSPQGPNYEQYF.

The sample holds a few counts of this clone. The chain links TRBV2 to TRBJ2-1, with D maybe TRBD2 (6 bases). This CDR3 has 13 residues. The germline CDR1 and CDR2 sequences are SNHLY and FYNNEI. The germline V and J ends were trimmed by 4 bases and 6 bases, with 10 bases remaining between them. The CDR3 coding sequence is TGTGCCAGCAGTGGGGGACTTTTCAATGAGCAGTTCTTC. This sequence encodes CASSGGLFNEQFF.

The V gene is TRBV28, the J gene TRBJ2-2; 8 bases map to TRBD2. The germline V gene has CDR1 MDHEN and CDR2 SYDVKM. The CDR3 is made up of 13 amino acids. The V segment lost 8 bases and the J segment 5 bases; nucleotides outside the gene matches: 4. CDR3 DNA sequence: TGTGCCAGCGTTCGGGGGGGAACCGGGGAGCTGTTTTTT. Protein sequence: CASVRGGTGELFF.

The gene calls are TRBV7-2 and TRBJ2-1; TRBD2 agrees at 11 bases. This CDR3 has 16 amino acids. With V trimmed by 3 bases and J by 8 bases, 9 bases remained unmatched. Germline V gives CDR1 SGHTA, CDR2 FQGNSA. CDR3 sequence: CASSFSSGRPLDEQFF. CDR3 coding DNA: TGTGCCAGCAGCTTTTCTAGCGGGAGGCCCTTAGATGAGCAGTTCTTC.

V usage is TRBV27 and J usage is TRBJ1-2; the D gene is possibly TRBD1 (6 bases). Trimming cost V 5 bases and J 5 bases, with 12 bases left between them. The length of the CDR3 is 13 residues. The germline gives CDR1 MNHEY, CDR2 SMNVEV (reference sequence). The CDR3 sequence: CASSLGGAYGYTF. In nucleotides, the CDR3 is TGTGCCAGCAGTCTGGGGGGCGCGTATGGCTACACCTTC.

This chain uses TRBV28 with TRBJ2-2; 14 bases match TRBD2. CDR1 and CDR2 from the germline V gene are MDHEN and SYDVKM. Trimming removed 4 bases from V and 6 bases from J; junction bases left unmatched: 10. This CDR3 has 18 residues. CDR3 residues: CASSSPRTSGRSAGELFF. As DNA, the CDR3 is TGTGCCAGCAGTTCCCCTAGGACTAGCGGGAGGTCCGCCGGGGAGCTGTTTTTT.

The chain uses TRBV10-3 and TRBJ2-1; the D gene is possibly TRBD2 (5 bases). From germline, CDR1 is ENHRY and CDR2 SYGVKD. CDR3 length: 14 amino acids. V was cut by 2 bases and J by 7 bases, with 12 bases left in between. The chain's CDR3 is CAISEVMGENEQFF. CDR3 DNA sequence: TGTGCCATCAGTGAGGTCATGGGAGAGAATGAGCAGTTCTTC.

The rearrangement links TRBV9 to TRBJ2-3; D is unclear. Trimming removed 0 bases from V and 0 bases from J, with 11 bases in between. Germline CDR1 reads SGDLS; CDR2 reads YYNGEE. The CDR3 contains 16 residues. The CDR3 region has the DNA TGTGCCAGCAGCGTAGGCGGCGGACCTAGCACAGATACGCAGTATTTT. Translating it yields CASSVGGGPSTDTQYF.

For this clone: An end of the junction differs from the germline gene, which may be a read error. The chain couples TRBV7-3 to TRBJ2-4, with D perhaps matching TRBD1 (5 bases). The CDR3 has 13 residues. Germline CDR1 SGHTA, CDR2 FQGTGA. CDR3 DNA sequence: TGTGCCAGCAGCCTAACAGGTCTAAACATTCAGTACTTC. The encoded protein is CASSLTGLNIQYF.

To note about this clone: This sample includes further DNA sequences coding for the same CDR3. In DNA, the CDR3 is TGTGCCAGTAGTTCCGGGACTAGCTCCTACGAGCAGTACTTC. It yields the protein CASSSGTSSYEQYF. V and J are TRBV19 and TRBJ2-7; 8 bases line up with TRBD2. This CDR3 has 14 residues. V was clipped by 5 bases and J by 0 bases; unmatched bases: 3. CDR1 and CDR2 (germline): LNHDA, SQIVND (reference sequence).

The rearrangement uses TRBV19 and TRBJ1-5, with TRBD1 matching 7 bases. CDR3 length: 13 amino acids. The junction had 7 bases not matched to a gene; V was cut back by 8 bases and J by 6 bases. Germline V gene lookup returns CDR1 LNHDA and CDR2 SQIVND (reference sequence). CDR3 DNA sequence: TGTGCCAGTGTAGGGGGCTCGGGTCAGCCCCAGCATTTT. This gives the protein CASVGGSGQPQHF.

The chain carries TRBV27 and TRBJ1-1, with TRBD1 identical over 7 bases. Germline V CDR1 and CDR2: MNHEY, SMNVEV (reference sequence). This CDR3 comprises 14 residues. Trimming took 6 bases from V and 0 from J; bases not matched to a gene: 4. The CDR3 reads CASSRDSLNTEAFF. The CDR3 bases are TGTGCCAGCAGCCGGGACAGTTTGAACACTGAAGCTTTCTTT.

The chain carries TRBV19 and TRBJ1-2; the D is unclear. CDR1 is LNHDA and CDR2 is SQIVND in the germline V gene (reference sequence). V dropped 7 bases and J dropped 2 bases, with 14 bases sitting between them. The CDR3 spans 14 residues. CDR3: CASTIKVGNYGYTF. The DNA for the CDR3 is TGTGCCAGTACCATAAAGGTGGGGAACTATGGCTACACCTTC. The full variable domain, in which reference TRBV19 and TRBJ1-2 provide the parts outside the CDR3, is DGGITQSPKYLFRKEGQNVTLSCEQNLNHDAMYWYRQDPGQGLRLIYYSQIVNDFQKGDIAEGYSVSREKKESFPLTVTSAQKNPTAFYLCASTIKVGNYGYTFGSGTRLTVV.

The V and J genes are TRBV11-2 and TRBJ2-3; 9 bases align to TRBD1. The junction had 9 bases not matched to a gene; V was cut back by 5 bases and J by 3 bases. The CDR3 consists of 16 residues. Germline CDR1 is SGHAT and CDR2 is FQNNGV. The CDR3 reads CASSIHGTGNTDTQYF. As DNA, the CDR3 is TGTGCCAGCAGCATTCACGGGACAGGGAATACAGATACGCAGTATTTT.

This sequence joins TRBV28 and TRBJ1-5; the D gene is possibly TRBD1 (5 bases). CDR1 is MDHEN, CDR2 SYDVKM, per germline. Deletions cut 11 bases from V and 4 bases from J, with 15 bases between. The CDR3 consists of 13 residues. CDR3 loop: CAGRRGVNQPQHF. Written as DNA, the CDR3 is TGTGCCGGACGGAGGGGAGTGAATCAGCCCCAGCATTTT.

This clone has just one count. The CDR3 spells CASTLPGTGGYEQYF. In nucleotides, the CDR3 is TGTGCCAGCACGCTACCTGGGACGGGGGGCTACGAGCAGTACTTC. The chain joins TRBV28 to TRBJ2-7; 7 nucleotides agree with TRBD2. CDR1 and CDR2 from the germline V gene are MDHEN and SYDVKM. The junction had 12 bases not matched to a gene; V was cut back by 7 bases and J by 3 bases. CDR3 length equals 15 residues. Complete variable domain (other parts from reference TRBV28 and TRBJ2-7): DVKVTQSSRYLVKRTGEKVFLECVQDMDHENMFWYRQDPGLGLRLIYFSYDVKMKEKGDIPEGYSVSREKKERFSLILESASTNQTSMYLCASTLPGTGGYEQYFGPGTRLTVT.

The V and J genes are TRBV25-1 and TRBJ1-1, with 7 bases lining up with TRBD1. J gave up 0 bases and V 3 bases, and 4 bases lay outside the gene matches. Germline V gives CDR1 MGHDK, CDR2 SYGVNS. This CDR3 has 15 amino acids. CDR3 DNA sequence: TGTGCCAGCAGTGATTGGGACAGAATGAACACTGAAGCTTTCTTT. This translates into CASSDWDRMNTEAFF.